These T cell receptor beta chains were read from a single sample in a study of beta chain features in type 1 diabetes. This table comes from immunoSEQ multiplex PCR, and its TCRdb copy is limited to in-frame clones, with some not included. The sample comprises over 100,000 clones, 40% of which are singletons, and approximately 0.065% rests with the top ten. The sequenced sample consisted of stem cell memory CD4+ T cells from blood. These receptors all come from a woman in her late teens or twenties in good health. Both conserved end residues are part of each CDR3. Fields, in order: J gene, clone size, D gene, V gene, CDR3 DNA, CDR3 protein. D genes are given only for firm matches. Some rows mark clone size as missing; the rest say once, few, many or name a class of expanded clone.

TRBJ2-1 NA NA TRBV6-1 TGTGCCAGCAGTGAAGAAGGAGCGTACTACTACAATGAGCAGTTCTTC CASSEEGAYYYNEQFF
TRBJ2-3 NA NA TRBV5-6 TGTGCCAGCAGCTTGGGTCTAGATACGCAGTATTTT CASSLGLDTQYF
TRBJ2-5 NA NA TRBV7-6 TGTGCCAGCAGCTTGTATGGGGGCTCGACACAAGAGACCCAGTACTTC CASSLYGGSTQETQYF
TRBJ2-1 few TRBD2 TRBV7-9 TGTGCCAGCAGCCCCTCCGGGACTAGCGCATACAATGAGCAGTTCTTC CASSPSGTSAYNEQFF
TRBJ1-4 few NA TRBV28 TGTGCCAGCCACGACAGTATCGGAGAAAAACTGTTTTTT CASHDSIGEKLFF
TRBJ2-1 NA NA TRBV29-1 TGCAGCGTGGGGGGACAGAATGAGCAGTTCTTC CSVGGQNEQFF
TRBJ2-1 few NA TRBV25-1 TGTGCCAGCACCTACAGCTATGAGCAGTTCTTC CASTYSYEQFF
TRBJ2-7 NA NA TRBV5-1 TGCGCCAGCAGCTTGAAGGCCAGGGGGGCCCCTAGCTCCTACGAGCAGTACTTC CASSLKARGAPSSYEQYF
TRBJ1-3 NA NA TRBV28 TGTGCCAGCAGTAACAGAAACACCATATATTTT CASSNRNTIYF
TRBJ2-1 NA NA TRBV7-2 TGTGCCAGCAGGCCCTACTCCTACAATGAGCAGTTCTTC CASRPYSYNEQFF
TRBJ2-7 NA NA TRBV30 TGTGCCTGGAGTCCGTGGGAGCGCAACGAGCAGTACTTC CAWSPWERNEQYF
TRBJ2-2 NA NA TRBV30 TGTGCCTGGAGTGGTATCACCGGGGAGCTGTTTTTT CAWSGITGELFF
TRBJ2-7 NA TRBD1 TRBV27 TGTGCCAGCAGGACGACAGGGGGGAGCTACGAGCAGTACTTC CASRTTGGSYEQYF
TRBJ1-1 NA NA TRBV20-1 TGCAGTGCTAGAGGAGGGGGGGGAGCTTTCTTT CSARGGGGAFF
TRBJ2-1 NA NA TRBV4-3 TGCGCCAGCAGCCAAGTCCCAGGTGTCTCCTACAATGAGCAGTTCTTC CASSQVPGVSYNEQFF
TRBJ2-3 NA NA TRBV7-8 TGTGCCAGCAGCCCACACCTAGATACGCAGTATTTT CASSPHLDTQYF
TRBJ1-2 NA NA TRBV5-1 TGCGCCAGCAGCCCCCGGGCGTACACAGCGGAACCCGGGCTCTATGGCTACACCTTC CASSPRAYTAEPGLYGYTF
TRBJ2-5 NA TRBD2 TRBV9 TGTGCCAGCACCGTAGGGGCGGGAGTGTGGGAGACCCAGTACTTC CASTVGAGVWETQYF
TRBJ2-1 few TRBD1 TRBV2 TGTGCCAGCAGTGAGGACAGGGCCTCCTACAATGAGCAGTTCTTC CASSEDRASYNEQFF
TRBJ2-7 NA TRBD1 TRBV6-6 TGTGCCAGCAGACAGGGGAGCTACGAGCAGTACTTC CASRQGSYEQYF
TRBJ2-7 many NA TRBV29-1 TGCAGCGTTGAAGTCAGCGCCTACGAGCAGTACTTC CSVEVSAYEQYF
TRBJ2-7 NA TRBD2 TRBV6-6 TGTGCCAGCACGGCTAGCGGGACAAACGAGCAGTACTTC CASTASGTNEQYF
TRBJ1-1 few TRBD1 TRBV19 TGTGCCAGTAGGCCCAGGGGACAGTCCATGAACACTGAAGCTTTCTTT CASRPRGQSMNTEAFF
TRBJ1-5 NA NA TRBV4-2 TGTGCCAGCAGCCCCTCTGCAGTTTATAGCAATCAGCCCCAGCATTTT CASSPSAVYSNQPQHF